The clone carrying this T cell receptor beta chain came up many times. Its antigen is as yet unknown. TCRdb passed the reads through MiXCR, listing each CDR3 protein once. Of 200,000 to 300,000 distinct CDR3 sequences listed, 9% to 15% are singletons. The data are from a study of T cell repertoires in cytomegalovirus infection. Study observations and caveats: HLA-C-restricted CMV-specific TCR beta clonotypes were dominant in the ex vivo response.

Germline V gives CDR1 MNHNY, CDR2 SVGAGI (reference sequence). V dropped 8 bases and J dropped 2; count of bases not matched to a gene: 7. There are 14 residues in the CDR3. This chain connects TRBV6-6 to TRBJ2-7; 9 bases agree with TRBD2. This sequence originates from a human donor in good health (CMV status not recorded). Some clones in this sample may be carry-over from other donors' samples. The sequenced sample was PBMCs. This CDR3 reads CASGTSYTTYEQYF. Written as DNA, the CDR3 is TGTGCCAGCGGGACTAGCTACACAACCTACGAGCAGTACTTC.